This T cell receptor (beta chain) appears in the sequencing data of a study of control samples from healthy donors and cancer patients. Generated by immunoSEQ multiplex PCR, the TCRdb table keeps only in-frame clones and is missing some. The profile shows just under 150,000 clones, 75% to 95% of them singletons. Material: blood. This clonotype was obtained from a man aged 25 to 45 in good health.

In nucleotides, the CDR3 is TGTGCCAGCAGCTTAGGCGGAAACATTCAGTACTTC. Translation gives CASSLGGNIQYF. The gene calls are TRBV7-2 and TRBJ2-4; no clear D gene. Germline CDR1 and CDR2: SGHTA and FQGNSA. V lost 1 base and J 6 bases, leaving 4 bases between the germline ends. The CDR3 contains 12 residues.